Each of the 14 T cell receptor beta chains below was sequenced from the same sample in a study of low-dose radiotherapy and immunotherapy resistance in tumors. The time point denotes: after trial treatment. Treatment in this sample: LDRT plus nivolumab, ipilimumab, low-dose cyclophosphamide and aspirin (RACIN trial). cDNA synthesis used a TRAV/TRBV-specific primer set for both chains. TCR amplification ran approximately 22 PCR cycles using constant-region and V-primer adapter primers. TCRdb reanalysed the reads using MiXCR and keeps one entry per CDR3 protein. This table has under 95,000 distinct CDR3 sequences, about 17% appearing once. The specimen was PBMCs, collected after low-dose radiotherapy plus immunotherapy. These receptors came from a male donor with prostate cancer.

There are many counts of this clonotype. V and J are TRBV6-2 or TRBV6-3 and TRBJ2-7; 13 nucleotides match TRBD2. The V gene end was trimmed by 6 bases and the J gene end by 4 bases; junction bases not matched to a gene: 6. The V gene's germline CDR1 is MNHEY and CDR2 SVGEGT. The length of the CDR3 is 15 residues. In DNA form, the CDR3 reads TGTGCCAGCAGAAATGGACTAGCGGGAGCGTACGAGCAGTACTTC. Residues: CASRNGLAGAYEQYF.

This clonotype has at least ten counts. The chain employs TRBV4-3 and TRBJ1-5; weak D call: TRBD1 (6 bases). CDR1 is LGHNA and CDR2 is YSLEER in the germline V gene. V was pared by 1 base and J by 10 bases, with 17 bases between. The CDR3 length is 15 residues. CDR3 nucleotides: TGCGCCAGCAGCCAAGGCGGACAGACCGATGGACCCCAGCATTTT. Its protein product is CASSQGGQTDGPQHF.

This clonotype was picked up many times. This sequence joins TRBV21-1 and TRBJ2-7; the table's D call of TRBD1 was not tested on the DNA. TRBV21-1 represents a pseudogene. CDR3 size: 14 residues. The CDR3 protein is CASSKVPGLYEQYF. CDR3 nucleotides: TGTGCCAGCAGCAAAGTGCCAGGGCTCTACGAGCAGTACTTC.

This clonotype was detected many times. J is TRBJ2-7 and V is TRBV21-1; the DNA was not used to check the table's D call, TRBD1. TRBV21-1 is noted as a pseudogene. The CDR3 runs to 14 residues. The CDR3 region is CASSPGHSSYEQYF. The CDR3 nucleotides read TGTGCCAGCAGTCCGGGACACAGCTCCTACGAGCAGTACTTC.

Many counts were recorded for this clonotype. The chain recombines TRBV5-1 with TRBJ2-7, with TRBD2 identical over 7 bases. CDR3 size: 15 residues. The germline CDR1 and CDR2 sequences are SGHRS and YFSETQ. V shed 4 bases and J 3 bases; nucleotides not matched to a gene: 10. The CDR3 is CASSRAGTTNYEQYF. CDR3 in DNA: TGCGCCAGCAGCCGTGCAGGGACTACGAACTACGAGCAGTACTTC.

In the case of this clonotype: Given a far larger clone just one base away, this is likely a sequencing read error. J is TRBJ2-2 and V is TRBV6-2 or TRBV6-3; 12 bases match TRBD2. CDR1 is MNHEY and CDR2 is SVGEGT in the germline V gene. This CDR3 is built from 15 residues. Written as DNA, the CDR3 is TGTGCCAGCGCTAGCGGGGGGGGTAACACCGGGCAGCTGTTTTTT. It is translated as CASASGGGNTGQLFF.

This clonotype was observed many times. V and J are TRBV12-3 or TRBV12-4 and TRBJ2-5, with 12 bases that match TRBD2. The J segment lost 2 bases and the V segment lost 4 bases, leaving 5 bases of the junction unmatched. CDR3 length: 16 residues. CDR3 bases: TGTGCCAGCAGTTCGGGACTAGCGGGCCTGCAAGAGACCCAGTACTTC. It yields the protein CASSSGLAGLQETQYF.

This clonotype was counted at least ten times. This sequence joins TRBV12-3 or TRBV12-4 and TRBJ1-5; D is ambiguous. V was shortened by 5 bases and J by 7 bases, with 15 bases between the two germline ends. The CDR3 is 14 amino acids. This CDR3 reads CASSPDGTGQPQHF. The CDR3 nucleotides are TGTGCCAGCAGTCCGGACGGAACTGGGCAGCCCCAGCATTTT.

This clonotype was seen at least ten times. The J gene is TRBJ1-4, the V gene TRBV24-1; tentatively, D is TRBD1 (6 bases). Germline lookup yields CDR1 KGHDR and CDR2 SFDVKD. The CDR3 is made up of 13 amino acids. With 12 bases removed from V and 3 bases from J, the gap between germline ends came to 13 bases. The CDR3 is CASRGGANEKLFF. CDR3 nucleotides: TGTGCCTCTAGAGGGGGAGCTAATGAAAAACTGTTTTTT.

This clonotype appeared many times. The V gene is TRBV7-2, the J gene TRBJ2-2, with a tentative D call TRBD1 (7 bases). This CDR3 has 16 residues. V was pared by 5 bases and J by 4 bases, with 17 bases between. In germline, CDR1 is SGHTA, CDR2 FQGNSA. CDR3 protein: CASSSLGQGGTGELFF. CDR3 DNA: TGTGCCAGCAGCAGTCTAGGGCAGGGGGGCACCGGGGAGCTGTTTTTT. Using reference TRBV7-2 and TRBJ2-2 for the parts outside the CDR3, the full variable domain is GAGVSQSPSNKVTEKGKDVELRCDPISGHTALYWYRQSLGQGLEFLIYFQGNSAPDKSGLPSDRFSAERTGGSVSTLTIQRTQQEDSAVYLCASSSLGQGGTGELFFGEGSRLTVL.

In its sample, this clonotype was seen many times. The chain combines TRBV12-3 or TRBV12-4 with TRBJ1-1; D possibly corresponds to TRBD1 (5 bases). This CDR3 is built from 13 residues. V lost 4 bases, J lost 1 base, and 7 bases lay in between. The chain's CDR3 is CASSSQANTEAFF. The CDR3 DNA reads as TGTGCCAGCAGTTCACAGGCGAACACTGAAGCTTTCTTT.

The count of this clonotype is one. The CDR3 region has the DNA TGTGCCAGCAGCCTCGAGGGGCCCGGGGCCCAGTACTTC. The encoded protein is CASSLEGPGAQYF. The chain has TRBV2 and TRBJ2-5; D might be TRBD1 or TRBD2, each matching 5 bases. Germline V gene sequence: CDR1 SNHLY, CDR2 FYNNEI. The length of the CDR3 is 13 residues. V was clipped by 6 bases and J by 9 bases, with 17 bases between them.

This clonotype occurred many times. The rearrangement uses TRBV6-6 and TRBJ2-3; D unclear. The CDR3 runs to 14 residues. Deletions cut 5 bases from V and 1 base from J, with 10 bases between. Germline CDR1 MNHNY, CDR2 SVGAGI (reference sequence). CDR3 amino acids: CASSRTERTDTQYF. DNA of the CDR3: TGTGCCAGCAGTCGGACGGAACGCACAGATACGCAGTATTTT.

As to this clonotype: This probably arose from a read error, given a far larger clone one base away. This chain uses TRBV5-1 with TRBJ2-1, with D perhaps TRBD2 (5 bases). The CDR3 consists of 15 residues. The ends were cut back, 0 bases at V and 10 bases at J, with 17 bases in the middle. CDR1 and CDR2 (germline): SGHRS, YFSETQ. CDR3 DNA sequence: TGCGCCAGCAGCTTGGTCCCGGGGAGCTCCTACGAGCAGTTCTTC. This encodes CASSLVPGSSYEQFF.